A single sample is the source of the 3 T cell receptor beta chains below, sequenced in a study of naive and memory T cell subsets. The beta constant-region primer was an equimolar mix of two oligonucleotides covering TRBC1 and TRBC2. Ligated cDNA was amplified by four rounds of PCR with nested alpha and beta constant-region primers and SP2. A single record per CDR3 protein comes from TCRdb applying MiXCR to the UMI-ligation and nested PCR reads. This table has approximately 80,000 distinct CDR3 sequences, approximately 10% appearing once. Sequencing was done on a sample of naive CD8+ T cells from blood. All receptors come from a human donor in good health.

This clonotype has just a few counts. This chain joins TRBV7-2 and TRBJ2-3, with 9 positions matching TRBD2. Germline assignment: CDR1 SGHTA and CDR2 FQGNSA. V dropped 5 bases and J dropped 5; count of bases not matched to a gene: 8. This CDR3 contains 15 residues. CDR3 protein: CASSLVAGVVDTQYF. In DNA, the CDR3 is TGTGCCAGCAGCCTAGTAGCGGGAGTTGTAGATACGCAGTATTTT.

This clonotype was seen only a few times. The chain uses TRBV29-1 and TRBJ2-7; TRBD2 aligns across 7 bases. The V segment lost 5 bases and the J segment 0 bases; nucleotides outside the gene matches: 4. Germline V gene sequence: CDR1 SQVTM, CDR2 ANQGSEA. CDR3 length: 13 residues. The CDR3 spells CSVSGGSSYEQYF. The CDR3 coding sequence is TGCAGCGTTTCAGGCGGGAGCTCCTACGAGCAGTACTTC.

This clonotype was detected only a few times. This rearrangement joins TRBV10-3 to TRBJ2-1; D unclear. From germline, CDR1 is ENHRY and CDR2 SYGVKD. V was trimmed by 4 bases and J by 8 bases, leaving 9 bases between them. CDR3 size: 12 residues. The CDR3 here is CAISVDVHEQFF. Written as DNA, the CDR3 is TGTGCCATCAGTGTGGATGTCCATGAGCAGTTCTTC.